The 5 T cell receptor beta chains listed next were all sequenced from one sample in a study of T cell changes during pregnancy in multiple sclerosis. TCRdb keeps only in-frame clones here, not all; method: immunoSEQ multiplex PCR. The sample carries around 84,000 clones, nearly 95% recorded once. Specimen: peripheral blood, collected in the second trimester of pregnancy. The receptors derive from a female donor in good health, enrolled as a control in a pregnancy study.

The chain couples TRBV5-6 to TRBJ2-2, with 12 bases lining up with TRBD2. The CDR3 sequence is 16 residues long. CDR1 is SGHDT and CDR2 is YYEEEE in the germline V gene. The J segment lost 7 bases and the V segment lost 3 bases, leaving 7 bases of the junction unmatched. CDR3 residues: CASSSGLAGRVGELFF. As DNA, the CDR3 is TGTGCCAGCAGCTCCGGACTAGCGGGAAGGGTCGGGGAGCTGTTTTTT. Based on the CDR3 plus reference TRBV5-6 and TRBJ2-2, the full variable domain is DAGVTQSPTHLIKTRGQQVTLRCSPKSGHDTVSWYQQALGQGPQFIFQYYEEEERQRGNFPDRFSGHQFPNYSSELNVNALLLGDSALYLCASSSGLAGRVGELFFGEGSRLTVL.

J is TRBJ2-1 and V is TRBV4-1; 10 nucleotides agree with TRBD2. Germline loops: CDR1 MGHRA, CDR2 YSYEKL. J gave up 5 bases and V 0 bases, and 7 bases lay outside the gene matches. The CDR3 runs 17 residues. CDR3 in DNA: TGCGCCAGCAGCCAAGATTGGCCTAGCGGGAGACACAATGAGCAGTTCTTC. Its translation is CASSQDWPSGRHNEQFF.

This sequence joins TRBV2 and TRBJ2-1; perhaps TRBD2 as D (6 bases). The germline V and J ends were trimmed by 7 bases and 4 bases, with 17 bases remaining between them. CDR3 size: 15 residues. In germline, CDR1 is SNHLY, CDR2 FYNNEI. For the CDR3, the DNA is TGTGCCAGCACCCTCGATGGGACTTTTTACAATGAGCAGTTCTTC. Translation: CASTLDGTFYNEQFF.

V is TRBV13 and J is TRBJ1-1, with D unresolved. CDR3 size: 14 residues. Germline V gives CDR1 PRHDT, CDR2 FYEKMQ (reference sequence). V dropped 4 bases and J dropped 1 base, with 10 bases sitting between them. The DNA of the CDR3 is TGTGCCAGCAGCTCCGAGGTCGAGAACACTGAAGCTTTCTTT. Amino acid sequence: CASSSEVENTEAFF.

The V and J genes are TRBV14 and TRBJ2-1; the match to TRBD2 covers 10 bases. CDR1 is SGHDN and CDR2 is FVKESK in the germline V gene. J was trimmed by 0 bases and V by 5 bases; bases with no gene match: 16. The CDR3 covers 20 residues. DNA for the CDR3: TGTGCCAGCAGCATCTCCCCGGGACTAGCGAGTCTCAGCTCCTACAATGAGCAGTTCTTC. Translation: CASSISPGLASLSSYNEQFF.